The 9 T cell receptor beta chains presented below share a single source sample, sequenced in a study of control samples from healthy donors and cancer patients. Generated by immunoSEQ multiplex PCR, the TCRdb table keeps only in-frame clones and is missing some. The table lists about 120,000 clones, around 88% of them singletons. Sequencing used blood. Every receptor here comes from a man aged 35 to 55 in good health.

The CDR3 here is CATSEEDRGELETQYF. Here the CDR3 DNA reads TGTGCCACCAGCGAAGAGGACAGGGGGGAACTAGAGACCCAGTACTTC. The chain recombines TRBV24-1 with TRBJ2-5, with TRBD1 matching 10 bases. Germline V gene lookup returns CDR1 KGHDR and CDR2 SFDVKD. V was clipped by 7 bases and J by 4 bases; unmatched bases: 11. This CDR3 comprises 16 residues.

V is TRBV2 and J is TRBJ2-7, with D uncertain. The CDR3 is 13 residues long. V was cut by 1 base and J by 3 bases, with 7 bases left in between. Germline-derived CDR1 and CDR2 are SNHLY and FYNNEI. The CDR3 nucleotides are TGTGCCAGCAGTGAAGGAGTTCACTACGAGCAGTACTTC. As protein: CASSEGVHYEQYF.

The rearrangement links TRBV6-5 to TRBJ2-7; TRBD1 aligns across 11 bases. This CDR3 is 13 amino acids long. Losses at the gene ends were 10 bases for V and 4 bases for J; bases not matched to a gene: 6. CDR1 and CDR2 (germline): MNHEY, SVGAGI. CDR3 loop: CAMGQGGWYEQYF. CDR3 DNA: TGTGCCATGGGACAGGGGGGATGGTACGAGCAGTACTTC.

V usage is TRBV2 and J usage is TRBJ1-1; 7 nucleotides line up with TRBD1. CDR3 length: 13 residues. Germline V CDR1 and CDR2: SNHLY, FYNNEI. J lost 2 bases, V lost 8 bases, and 5 bases had no gene match. For the CDR3, the DNA is TGTGCCAGCCAGGGACAGCCCAACACTGAAGCTTTCTTT. It is translated as CASQGQPNTEAFF.

This clone was picked up one time. The J gene is TRBJ1-5, the V gene TRBV5-1, with D maybe TRBD1 (6 bases). Between the trimmed V and J ends, which lost 1 base and 7 bases, there was a span of 15 bases. The germline V gene encodes CDR1 SGHRS and CDR2 YFSETQ. The CDR3 is made up of 15 amino acids. The CDR3 here is CASSLSPGVRQPQHF. DNA for the CDR3: TGCGCCAGCAGCTTGAGTCCAGGGGTGCGACAGCCCCAGCATTTT.

The genes are TRBV30 and TRBJ1-3; 8 bases fit TRBD1. The J segment lost 7 bases and the V segment lost 3 bases, leaving 5 bases of the junction unmatched. Germline assignment: CDR1 GTSNPN and CDR2 SVGIG (reference sequence). The CDR3 is 13 amino acids. CDR3 nucleotide sequence: TGTGCCTGGAGCGCCAACAGGGGGAACACCATATATTTT. It is translated as CAWSANRGNTIYF.

The sample holds one count of this clone. The chain employs TRBV7-2 and TRBJ2-5; D might be TRBD1 (8 bases). This CDR3 contains 14 residues. CDR1 and CDR2 from the germline V gene are SGHTA and FQGNSA. Trimming took 5 bases from V and 5 from J, leaving 15 bases between them. The CDR3 loop reads CASSTQGGSETQYF. The CDR3 bases are TGTGCCAGCAGCACACAGGGGGGGTCGGAGACCCAGTACTTC.

The rearrangement links TRBV5-5 to TRBJ1-1; TRBD1 is a possible D gene (5 bases). Germline CDR1 and CDR2: SGHKS and YYEKEE (reference sequence). The V gene lost 1 base and the J gene lost 3 bases, with 13 bases spanning the gap. The CDR3 consists of 15 residues. DNA of the CDR3: TGTGCCAGCAGCTTGATCGGGGCTTGGGACACTGAAGCTTTCTTT. Its protein is CASSLIGAWDTEAFF.

The J gene is TRBJ2-3, the V gene TRBV5-1; D not certain. V gave up 3 bases and J gave up 2 bases, with 4 bases separating them. The CDR3 runs 12 residues. Germline CDR1 reads SGHRS; CDR2 reads YFSETQ. In nucleotides, the CDR3 is TGCGCCAGCAGCTCAGACACAGATACGCAGTATTTT. It translates to CASSSDTDTQYF.